This passage covers 6 T cell receptor beta chains from one sample sequenced in a study of CD8 T cells in ankylosing spondylitis. Using its own MiXCR run on the 5' RACE reads, TCRdb lists one record per CDR3 protein. The sample holds 350,000 to 550,000 distinct CDR3 sequences; around 26% are singletons and the top ten take approximately 1%. The antigens of these receptors remain unknown. Study-wide findings and caveats: Made up of under 10 highly homologous variants, a TCR beta motif appeared characteristic of ankylosing spondylitis blood.

What was sequenced was blood, either unsorted or a sorted T cell fraction (not recorded which). The source of these receptors is a male donor with ankylosing spondylitis.

This clonotype was picked up one time. The chain links TRBV5-1 to TRBJ2-1; 7 bases line up with TRBD2. The ends lost 3 bases at V and 8 bases at J; junction bases unmatched: 14. The CDR3 has 16 amino acids. Germline loops: CDR1 SGHRS, CDR2 YFSETQ. The CDR3 sequence is CASSSVRGGSGDEQFF. The CDR3 region has the DNA TGCGCCAGCAGCTCTGTCCGGGGCGGGAGTGGGGATGAGCAGTTCTTC.

This clonotype showed up just a few times. The chain couples TRBV11-3 to TRBJ2-3; possibly TRBD1 for D (6 bases). Germline loops: CDR1 SGHNT, CDR2 YENEEA. Trimming pared 1 base from V and 4 bases from J, leaving 9 bases between. The CDR3 is 14 amino acids. CDR3 nucleotides: TGTGCCAGCAGCTTAGTTTACAGGGCAGATACGCAGTATTTT. Protein product: CASSLVYRADTQYF.

This clonotype was detected once. The gene calls are TRBV19 and TRBJ1-3; D gene ambiguous. Per the germline V gene, CDR1 is LNHDA and CDR2 is SQIVND (reference sequence). The CDR3 spans 15 residues. Trimming took off 5 bases at V and 0 bases at J, with 11 bases between the two ends. DNA of the CDR3: TGTGCCAGTAGTCGAACGACACCCTCTGGAAACACCATATATTTT. Encoded protein: CASSRTTPSGNTIYF. The variable domain in full, with the rest retrieved from reference TRBV19 and TRBJ1-3, is DGGITQSPKYLFRKEGQNVTLSCEQNLNHDAMYWYRQDPGQGLRLIYYSQIVNDFQKGDIAEGYSVSREKKESFPLTVTSAQKNPTAFYLCASSRTTPSGNTIYFGEGSWLTVV.

This clonotype was observed a handful of times. This sequence joins TRBV7-2 and TRBJ1-5; maybe TRBD1 (6 bases). The V end was cut by 5 bases, the J end by 11 bases, with 25 bases between. The length of the CDR3 is 16 residues. Looked up from germline, CDR1 is SGHTA and CDR2 is FQGNSA. The CDR3 is CASSPRSTDRLVTQHF. The CDR3 bases are TGTGCCAGCAGCCCCAGGTCGACGGACAGACTTGTCACCCAGCATTTT. Based on the CDR3 plus reference TRBV7-2 and TRBJ1-5, the full variable domain is GAGVSQSPSNKVTEKGKDVELRCDPISGHTALYWYRQSLGQGLEFLIYFQGNSAPDKSGLPSDRFSAERTGGSVSTLTIQRTQQEDSAVYLCASSPRSTDRLVTQHFGDGTRLSIL.

This CDR3 reads CASSLTGDADTQYF. In nucleotides, the CDR3 is TGCGCCAGCAGCTTGACAGGGGATGCAGATACGCAGTATTTT. The chain carries TRBV5-1 and TRBJ2-3; TRBD1 agrees at 7 bases. CDR3 length: 14 amino acids. The germline V gene encodes CDR1 SGHRS and CDR2 YFSETQ. V shed 1 base, J shed 4 bases, and the junction held 3 bases outside the gene matches.

This chain uses TRBV29-1 with TRBJ1-1; TRBD1 is a possible D gene (6 bases). The length of the CDR3 is 14 residues. Trimming removed 0 bases at V and 1 base at J, with 9 bases between. Germline CDR1 reads SQVTM; CDR2 reads ANQGSEA. As DNA, the CDR3 is TGCAGCGTTGAAGACAGGGGCGAGAACACTGAAGCTTTCTTT. Its protein product is CSVEDRGENTEAFF.